The 28 T cell receptor beta chains given below trace back to one sample, sequenced in a study of shared T cell receptors in the human thymus. Repertoires were generated with immunoSEQ multiplex PCR, while TCRdb's copy carries only in-frame clones and drops some. The repertoire includes approximately 490,000 clones, around 78% of them detected once, and about 0.013% sits in the top ten. A further study also used this sample, focusing on human thymus T cells.

Sequenced: thymocytes. Every receptor here comes from a boy less than two years old with a congenital heart defect.

The chain joins TRBV5-1 to TRBJ2-5; the match to TRBD2 covers 10 bases. CDR1 is SGHRS, CDR2 YFSETQ, per germline. This CDR3 spans 14 amino acids. V shed 4 bases and J 4 bases; nucleotides not matched to a gene: 4. The CDR3 is CASSQREGGETQYF. CDR3 DNA: TGCGCCAGCAGCCAGCGGGAGGGGGGAGAGACCCAGTACTTC.

This clone has a handful of counts. This chain uses TRBV29-1 with TRBJ2-5; D possibly corresponds to TRBD1 (5 bases). Germline values: CDR1 SQVTM, CDR2 ANQGSEA. CDR3 size: 13 residues. V gave up 6 bases and J gave up 5 bases, with 16 bases separating them. In DNA form, the CDR3 reads TGCAGCGTCGACTTCGACAGTACCGAGACCCAGTACTTC. It translates to CSVDFDSTETQYF.

The chain joins TRBV2 to TRBJ2-7, with D maybe TRBD1 (5 bases). This CDR3 region has 12 residues. V was trimmed by 8 bases and J by 7 bases, leaving 15 bases between them. Germline CDR1 and CDR2: SNHLY and FYNNEI. Here the CDR3 DNA reads TGTGCCAGCGGGAAAACAGGAGCGGAGCAGTACTTC. Translation gives CASGKTGAEQYF.

This sequence joins TRBV18 and TRBJ2-1; 9 bases fit TRBD2. Trimming cost V 6 bases and J 0 bases; bases outside gene matches: 12. Germline CDR1 reads KGHSH; CDR2 reads LQKENI. The CDR3 totals 18 residues. The CDR3 loop is CASSLTSSGGLSYNEQFF. The DNA for the CDR3 is TGTGCCAGCTCCCTCACCTCCAGCGGGGGGCTCTCCTACAATGAGCAGTTCTTC.

The chain employs TRBV11-3 and TRBJ2-2; TRBD1 aligns across 7 bases. Losses at the gene ends were 5 bases for V and 5 bases for J; bases not matched to a gene: 14. Germline V lookup: CDR1 SGHNT, CDR2 YENEEA. The CDR3 spans 17 residues. The CDR3 DNA is TGTGCCAGCAGCATAACACGACAGGGAAGATTAACCGGGGAGCTGTTTTTT. It is translated as CASSITRQGRLTGELFF.

This clone was recorded a few times. A read error is likely, as this CDR3 ends without the conserved phenylalanine or tryptophan. The DNA is left out, because the CDR3 cannot be placed on it with certainty; the CDR3 is given as TCRdb lists it. The chain is built from TRBV6-1 and TRBJ1-4; the table calls TRBD1, which could not be checked here. The germline V gene encodes CDR1 MNHNS and CDR2 SASEGT. From its first to its last residue, the CDR3 has 14 amino acids. The CDR3 loop is CASRGPGQGASLLC.

The genes are TRBV28 and TRBJ1-1; the D gene is possibly TRBD1 (5 bases). From germline, CDR1 is MDHEN and CDR2 SYDVKM. Trimming cost V 0 bases and J 5 bases, with 19 bases left between them. The CDR3 loop spans 17 amino acids. DNA for the CDR3: TGTGCCAGCAGTTTATGGGTGGGGGAGGAATTGGTTACTGAAGCTTTCTTT. Its translation is CASSLWVGEELVTEAFF. Looking up the rest from reference TRBV28 and TRBJ1-1 gives the full variable domain: DVKVTQSSRYLVKRTGEKVFLECVQDMDHENMFWYRQDPGLGLRLIYFSYDVKMKEKGDIPEGYSVSREKKERFSLILESASTNQTSMYLCASSLWVGEELVTEAFFGQGTRLTVV.

The chain links TRBV2 to TRBJ2-5; D is uncertain. This CDR3 region has 13 residues. Germline values: CDR1 SNHLY, CDR2 FYNNEI. V was clipped by 7 bases and J by 2 bases, with 11 bases between them. CDR3: CASIGSLQETQYF. Written as DNA, the CDR3 is TGTGCCAGCATCGGTAGTCTACAAGAGACCCAGTACTTC.

This chain uses TRBV7-2 with TRBJ2-2, with 9 bases matching TRBD2. From germline, CDR1 is SGHTA and CDR2 FQGNSA. V gave up 4 bases and J gave up 5 bases; unmatched junction bases: 11. There are 17 residues in the CDR3. The CDR3 DNA sequence: TGTGCCAGCAGCTGTAAGGATGCGGGAGGGTGGACCGGGGAGCTGTTTTTT. This sequence encodes CASSCKDAGGWTGELFF.

This chain uses TRBV7-2 with TRBJ2-7; weak D call: TRBD1 (7 bases). The ends were cut back, 2 bases at V and 4 bases at J, with 18 bases in the middle. Germline CDR1 SGHTA, CDR2 FQGNSA. The CDR3 covers 16 residues. The CDR3 DNA is TGTGCCAGCAGCTTAAGGGTCGGCAGGGGGGTTTACGAGCAGTACTTC. Its translation: CASSLRVGRGVYEQYF.

The rearrangement uses TRBV4-3 and TRBJ2-2, with 11 bases that match TRBD2. The V gene end was trimmed by 3 bases and the J gene end by 8 bases; junction bases not matched to a gene: 11. CDR1 LGHNA and CDR2 YSLEER come from the germline V gene. The CDR3 consists of 17 residues. In DNA form, the CDR3 reads TGCGCCAGCAGCCAGGAGGGGGGTAGCGGGAGGGGTGGGGAGCTGTTTTTT. This sequence encodes CASSQEGGSGRGGELFF.

This chain joins TRBV11-2 and TRBJ2-3; TRBD2 is a possible D gene (5 bases). In germline, CDR1 is SGHAT, CDR2 FQNNGV. The V gene lost 5 bases and the J gene lost 5 bases, with 26 bases spanning the gap. This CDR3 has 18 residues. CDR3 DNA: TGTGCCAGCAGCCCGGGCCCCCTTCGGGTGGGGAGTCTAGATACGCAGTATTTT. Protein sequence: CASSPGPLRVGSLDTQYF.

The V and J genes are TRBV30 and TRBJ2-1, with D possibly TRBD1 on 6 matching bases. Between the trimmed V and J ends, which lost 4 bases and 10 bases, there was a span of 23 bases. This CDR3 has 15 amino acids. Germline CDR1 is GTSNPN and CDR2 is SVGIG (reference sequence). The CDR3 bases are TGTGCCTGGACCCATGCAGGGGCAGGGGATGCCGAGCAGTTCTTC. Protein: CAWTHAGAGDAEQFF.

The chain couples TRBV12-5 to TRBJ2-3, with TRBD2 matching 7 bases. Germline V gene data show CDR1 as LGHNT and CDR2 as FRNRAP. V lost 4 bases to trimming and J lost 5 bases; unmatched junction nucleotides: 6. The CDR3 contains 14 residues. DNA for the CDR3: TGTGCTAGTGGTTCCGGGACTAACCTAGATACGCAGTATTTT. This translates into CASGSGTNLDTQYF.

The V call is TRBV2, the J call TRBJ2-5; 9 nucleotides line up with TRBD2. The DNA end lines up better with TRBJ2-7; the J call may be wrong. The CDR3 runs 17 residues. Germline CDR1 reads SNHLY; CDR2 reads FYNNEI. For the CDR3, the DNA is TGTGCCAGCAGCGTCACCCCTTGTAGCGGGAGCGACTACGAGCAGTACTTC. This sequence encodes CASSVTPCSGSDYEQYF.

The chain couples TRBV14 to TRBJ1-2; D may be TRBD1 (5 bases). The ends were cut back, 0 bases at V and 6 bases at J, with 11 bases in the middle. The CDR3 sequence is 14 residues long. The germline V gene has CDR1 SGHDN and CDR2 FVKESK. In nucleotides, the CDR3 is TGTGCCAGCAGCCAAGATCCCAGGGATCATGGCTACACCTTC. This translates into CASSQDPRDHGYTF.

V and J are TRBV30 and TRBJ2-7, with D hard to call. V dropped 3 bases and J dropped 5 bases, with 14 bases sitting between them. Germline V gene sequence: CDR1 GTSNPN, CDR2 SVGIG (reference sequence). The CDR3 has 13 residues. This chain's CDR3 is CAWRPWATDEQYF. The CDR3 DNA follows: TGTGCCTGGAGGCCGTGGGCGACCGACGAGCAGTACTTC.

The chain carries TRBV7-9 and TRBJ2-2; 10 nucleotides match TRBD1. CDR1 is SEHNR, CDR2 FQNEAQ, per germline (reference sequence). V trimming: 7 bases; J trimming: 7 bases; junction bases outside the gene matches: 6. The CDR3 has 14 residues. Written as DNA, the CDR3 is TGTGCCAGCATCGACAGGGGGCCGATCGGGGAGCTGTTTTTT. Protein product: CASIDRGPIGELFF.

Only a few counts were recorded for this clone. V and J are TRBV18 and TRBJ1-1; TRBD1 agrees at 8 bases. Germline assignment: CDR1 KGHSH and CDR2 LQKENI. This CDR3 comprises 20 residues. The trim removed 2 bases at V and 1 base at J, leaving 18 bases unmatched. CDR3 in DNA: TGTGCCAGCTCACCAGCAGCCCTATTAATACGACAGGGGACGAACACTGAAGCTTTCTTT. Encoded protein: CASSPAALLIRQGTNTEAFF.

This clone turned up a few times. This rearrangement joins TRBV5-1 to TRBJ1-4, with unresolved D. Germline V gene data show CDR1 as SGHRS and CDR2 as YFSETQ. Trimming cost V 2 bases and J 1 base, with 12 bases left between them. The CDR3 contains 16 residues. The DNA of the CDR3 is TGCGCCAGCAGCTTTACCGGACGGGGAACTAATGAAAAACTGTTTTTT. The encoded protein is CASSFTGRGTNEKLFF.

The CDR3: CASSPTVNTEAFF. The DNA for the CDR3 is TGTGCCAGCAGCCCTACGGTGAACACTGAAGCTTTCTTT. The chain carries TRBV4-2 and TRBJ1-1, with D hard to call. The germline CDR1 and CDR2 sequences are LGHNA and YNFKEQ. The CDR3 runs 13 residues. V lost 4 bases and J 0 bases, leaving 6 bases between the germline ends.

The genes are TRBV9 and TRBJ2-5; D gene unclear. Between the trimmed V and J ends, which lost 3 bases and 0 bases, there was a span of 9 bases. The CDR3 consists of 14 residues. Germline V gene data show CDR1 as SGDLS and CDR2 as YYNGEE. This CDR3 is CASSADWYQETQYF. The CDR3 DNA sequence: TGTGCCAGCAGCGCCGACTGGTACCAAGAGACCCAGTACTTC. The complete variable domain, with remaining parts taken from reference TRBV9 and TRBJ2-5, reads DSGVTQTPKHLITATGQRVTLRCSPRSGDLSVYWYQQSLDQGLQFLIQYYNGEERAKGNILERFSAQQFPDLHSELNLSSLELGDSALYFCASSADWYQETQYFGPGTRLLVL.

This rearrangement joins TRBV30 to TRBJ2-3; 7 bases are a match to TRBD2. In germline, CDR1 is GTSNPN, CDR2 SVGIG (reference sequence). The CDR3 extends over 22 amino acids. Losses at the gene ends were 0 bases for V and 1 base for J; bases not matched to a gene: 25. The DNA for the CDR3 is TGTGCCTGGAGTGTACTGGGGGGAGGGCCGAATATTCCCGCCGGAGGCACAGATACGCAGTATTTT. It encodes CAWSVLGGGPNIPAGGTDTQYF.

The V call is TRBV19, the J call TRBJ1-4; D remains ambiguous. In germline, CDR1 is LNHDA, CDR2 SQIVND (reference sequence). This CDR3 contains 15 residues. With 3 bases removed from V and 8 bases from J, the gap between germline ends came to 16 bases. The CDR3 DNA sequence: TGTGCCAGTAGTATTAAAAGAGACACCGCGGAAAAACTGTTTTTT. Translation gives CASSIKRDTAEKLFF. Together with reference TRBV19 and TRBJ1-4, the CDR3 gives the full variable domain: DGGITQSPKYLFRKEGQNVTLSCEQNLNHDAMYWYRQDPGQGLRLIYYSQIVNDFQKGDIAEGYSVSREKKESFPLTVTSAQKNPTAFYLCASSIKRDTAEKLFFGSGTQLSVL.

The table lists this clone with a count of one. V is TRBV7-2 and J is TRBJ1-2; D perhaps matches TRBD1 (6 bases). The CDR3 loop spans 18 amino acids. Deletions cut 2 bases from V and 7 bases from J, with 26 bases between. The V gene's germline CDR1 is SGHTA and CDR2 FQGNSA. CDR3 sequence reads: CASSLRDWTEETLGGYTF. The CDR3 bases are TGTGCCAGCAGCTTAAGAGATTGGACAGAGGAAACTCTCGGTGGCTACACCTTC.

This clone has just a few counts. This sequence joins TRBV6-1 and TRBJ2-3; no firm D call. Trimming stripped 0 bases from V and 3 bases from J, with 13 bases between. There are 16 residues in the CDR3. From germline, CDR1 is MNHNS and CDR2 SASEGT. The DNA for the CDR3 is TGTGCCAGCAGTGAAGCGCTCGGCGGAGCGACAGATACGCAGTATTTT. Amino acid sequence: CASSEALGGATDTQYF.

The chain couples TRBV5-8 to TRBJ1-5, with D possibly being TRBD1 (6 bases). Germline V gives CDR1 SGHTS, CDR2 YDEGEE. Trimming left V 4 bases short and J 0 bases short, with 14 bases between. The CDR3 covers 16 residues. The CDR3 region has the DNA TGTGCCAGCAGCCCTAAGGACAGATATAGCAATCAGCCCCAGCATTTT. This codes for CASSPKDRYSNQPQHF.

With regard to this clone: One junction end disagrees with the germline gene, perhaps due to a read error. The V and J genes are TRBV6-6 and TRBJ2-7; 9 nucleotides match TRBD2. CDR3 size: 13 residues. Germline CDR1 MNHNY, CDR2 SVGAGI (reference sequence). DNA for the CDR3: TGTGCCAGCAGTTCCAAGGACAGGCGGGGGGGAAACTTC. Translation gives CASSSKDRRGGNF.